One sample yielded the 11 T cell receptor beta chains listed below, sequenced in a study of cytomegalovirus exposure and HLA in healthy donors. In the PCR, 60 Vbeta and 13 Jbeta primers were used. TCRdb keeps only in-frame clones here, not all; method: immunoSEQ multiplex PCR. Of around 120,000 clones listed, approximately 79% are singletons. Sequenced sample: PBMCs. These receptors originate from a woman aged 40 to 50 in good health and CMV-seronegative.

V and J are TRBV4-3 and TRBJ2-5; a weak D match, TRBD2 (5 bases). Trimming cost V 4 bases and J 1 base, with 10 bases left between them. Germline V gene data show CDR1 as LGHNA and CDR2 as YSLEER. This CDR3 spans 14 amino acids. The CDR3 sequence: CASSPLVSQETQYF. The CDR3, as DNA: TGCGCCAGCAGCCCACTAGTTTCCCAAGAGACCCAGTACTTC.

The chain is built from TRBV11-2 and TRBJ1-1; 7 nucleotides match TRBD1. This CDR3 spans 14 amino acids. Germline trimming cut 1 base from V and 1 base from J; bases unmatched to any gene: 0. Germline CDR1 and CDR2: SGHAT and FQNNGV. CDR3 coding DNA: TGTGCCAGCAGCTTAGGGACAGGGAACACTGAAGCTTTCTTT. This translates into CASSLGTGNTEAFF.

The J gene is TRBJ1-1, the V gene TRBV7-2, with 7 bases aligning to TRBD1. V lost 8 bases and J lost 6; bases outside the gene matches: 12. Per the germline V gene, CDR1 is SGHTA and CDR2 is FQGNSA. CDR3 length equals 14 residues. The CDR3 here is CASSRTGVNAEAFF. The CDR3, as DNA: TGTGCCAGCTCCAGGACAGGCGTTAACGCTGAAGCTTTCTTT.

DNA of the CDR3: TGTGCCAGCAGCTTAGATTTGGGACAGGGAAACAATGAGCAGTTCTTC. It is translated as CASSLDLGQGNNEQFF. The J gene is TRBJ2-1, the V gene TRBV7-2; 9 bases line up with TRBD1. The V gene's germline CDR1 is SGHTA and CDR2 FQGNSA. The V segment lost 1 base and the J segment 5 bases; nucleotides outside the gene matches: 6. The length of the CDR3 is 16 residues.

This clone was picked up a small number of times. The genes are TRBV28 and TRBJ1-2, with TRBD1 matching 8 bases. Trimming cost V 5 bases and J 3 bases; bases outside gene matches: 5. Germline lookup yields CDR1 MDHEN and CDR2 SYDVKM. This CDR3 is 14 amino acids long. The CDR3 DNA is TGTGCCAGCAGTCCTCCGGGACAGGACTATGGCTACACCTTC. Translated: CASSPPGQDYGYTF.

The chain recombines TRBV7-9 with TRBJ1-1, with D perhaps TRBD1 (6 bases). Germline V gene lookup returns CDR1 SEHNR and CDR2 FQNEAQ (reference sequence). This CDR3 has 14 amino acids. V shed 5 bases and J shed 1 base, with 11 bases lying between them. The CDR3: CASSPGHPNTEAFF. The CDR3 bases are TGTGCCAGCAGCCCGGGACACCCGAACACTGAAGCTTTCTTT.

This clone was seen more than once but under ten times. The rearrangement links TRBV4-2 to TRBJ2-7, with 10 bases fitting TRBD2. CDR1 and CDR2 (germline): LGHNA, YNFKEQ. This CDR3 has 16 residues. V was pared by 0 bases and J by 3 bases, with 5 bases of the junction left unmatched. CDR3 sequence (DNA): TGTGCCAGCAGCCAAGAGGGGCTAGCGGGGGTCTACGAGCAGTACTTC. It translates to CASSQEGLAGVYEQYF.

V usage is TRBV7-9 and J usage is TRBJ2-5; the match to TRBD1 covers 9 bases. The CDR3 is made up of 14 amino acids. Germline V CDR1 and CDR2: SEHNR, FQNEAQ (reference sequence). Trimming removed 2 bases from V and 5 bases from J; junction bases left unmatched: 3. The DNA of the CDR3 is TGTGCCAGCAGCTTAACAGGGGGCAGGGAGACCCAGTACTTC. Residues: CASSLTGGRETQYF.

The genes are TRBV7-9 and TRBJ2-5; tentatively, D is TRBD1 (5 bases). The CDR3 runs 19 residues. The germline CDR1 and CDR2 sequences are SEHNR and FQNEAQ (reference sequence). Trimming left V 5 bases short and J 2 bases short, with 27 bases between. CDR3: CASSLFSPQGWPSQETQYF. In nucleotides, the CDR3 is TGTGCCAGCAGCCTATTCAGTCCCCAGGGTTGGCCTAGTCAAGAGACCCAGTACTTC.

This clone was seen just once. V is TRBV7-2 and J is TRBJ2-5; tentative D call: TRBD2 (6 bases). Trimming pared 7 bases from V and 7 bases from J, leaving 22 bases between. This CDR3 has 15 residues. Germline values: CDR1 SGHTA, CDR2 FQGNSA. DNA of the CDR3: TGTGCCAGCATCTCCGATGGGGCGGTGGAGGGGACCCAGTACTTC. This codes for CASISDGAVEGTQYF.

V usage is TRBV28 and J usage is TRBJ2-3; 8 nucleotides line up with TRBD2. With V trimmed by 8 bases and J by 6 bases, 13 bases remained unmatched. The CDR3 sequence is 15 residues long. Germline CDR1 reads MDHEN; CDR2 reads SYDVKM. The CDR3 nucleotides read TGTGCCAGCGGCCCTGGGAGCGGGAGAGCGGATACGCAGTATTTT. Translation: CASGPGSGRADTQYF.